Listed below are T cell receptor beta chains from one sample, sequenced in a study of OX40 agonist ivuxolimab in advanced cancers. Measured with immunoSEQ multiplex PCR; TCRdb has only the in-frame clones, and not every one. The sample records about 18,000 clones, just over 70% being singletons. The sequenced sample was CD4+ or CD8+ T cells sorted from blood, obtained in a trial of the OX40 agonist ivuxolimab. The receptor source for this set is an adult with an advanced solid tumor such as melanoma, head and neck, liver or kidney cancer. Each CDR3 is given with its conserved first and last residue. Fields, in order: V gene, CDR3 protein.

V gene: TRBV28
CDR3 protein: CASSSHLQDLSNQPQHF

V gene: TRBV5-1
CDR3 protein: CASSPPGQGYNEQFF

V gene: TRBV19
CDR3 protein: CASSPGPNYEQYF

V gene: TRBV19
CDR3 protein: CASSIDPADTQYF

V gene: TRBV21-1
CDR3 protein: CASSKADRGEALGNQPQHF

V gene: TRBV6-5
CDR3 protein: CASSPKQGVTYEQYF

V gene: TRBV6-6
CDR3 protein: CASSNPFTGPDTIYF

V gene: TRBV28
CDR3 protein: CASSLFGGFYEQYF

V gene: TRBV7-8
CDR3 protein: CASSLELSSYEQYF

V gene: TRBV9
CDR3 protein: CASSVGLAVHEQYF

V gene: TRBV13
CDR3 protein: CASSNTGDSNEKLFF

V gene: TRBV27
CDR3 protein: CASSPAPPNEQYF

V gene: TRBV10-3
CDR3 protein: CASSELGTEETQYF